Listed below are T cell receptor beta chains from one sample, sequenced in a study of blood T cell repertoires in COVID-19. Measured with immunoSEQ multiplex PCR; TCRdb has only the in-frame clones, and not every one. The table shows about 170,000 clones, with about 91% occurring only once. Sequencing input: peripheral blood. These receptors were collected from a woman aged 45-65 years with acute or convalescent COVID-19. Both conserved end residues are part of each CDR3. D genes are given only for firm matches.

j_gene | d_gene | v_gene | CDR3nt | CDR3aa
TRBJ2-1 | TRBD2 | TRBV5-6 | TGTGCCAGCAGCACCAGACTAGCGGGAGTTATTGAGCAGTTCTTC | CASSTRLAGVIEQFF
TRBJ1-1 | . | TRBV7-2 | TGTGCCAGCAGCGTGGTCCCGGGTGGGAACACTGAAGCTTTCTTT | CASSVVPGGNTEAFF
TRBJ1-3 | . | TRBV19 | TGTGCCAGTAGTATTCGGGGTTCTGGAAACACCATATATTTT | CASSIRGSGNTIYF
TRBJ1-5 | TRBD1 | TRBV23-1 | TGCGCCAGCATCGGGACAGGGGGAAATCAGCCCCAGCATTTT | CASIGTGGNQPQHF
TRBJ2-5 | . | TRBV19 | TGTGCCAGTAGTTCCCTGGGGTCTAGCGCCCTCGTAAAGGCCCAGTACTTC | CASSSLGSSALVKAQYF
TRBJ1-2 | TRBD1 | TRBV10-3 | TGTGCCGCCAATTCCGGGACAGGGGGCGTCTATGGCTACACCTTC | CAANSGTGGVYGYTF
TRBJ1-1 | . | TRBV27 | TGTGCCAGCAGATTCGGGAACACTGAAGCTTTCTTT | CASRFGNTEAFF
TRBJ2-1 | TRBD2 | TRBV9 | TGTGCCAGCAGCGTAGGAGGTAGCGGGGGCTACAATGAGCAGTTCTTC | CASSVGGSGGYNEQFF
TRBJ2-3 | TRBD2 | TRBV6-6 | TGTGCCAGCATTGATAGCGGGAGGTGGGATACGCAGTATTTT | CASIDSGRWDTQYF
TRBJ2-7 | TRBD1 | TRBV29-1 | TGCAGCGGTGGGACAGGGACCCCCTACGAGCAGTACTTC | CSGGTGTPYEQYF
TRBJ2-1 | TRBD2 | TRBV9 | TGTGCCAGCAGCGTTCGACTAGCGGGAGTACAGGAGCAGTTCTTC | CASSVRLAGVQEQFF
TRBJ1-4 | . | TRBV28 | TGTGCCAGCAGTTCCTCAGGGGAAACTAATGAAAAACTGTTTTTT | CASSSSGETNEKLFF
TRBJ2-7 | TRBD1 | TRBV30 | TGTGCCTGGGGGACAGGTCGCCTCCGCTCCTACGAGCAGTACTTC | CAWGTGRLRSYEQYF
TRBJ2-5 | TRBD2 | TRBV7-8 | TGTGCCAGCAGCTTCCCTAGCGGAGGCTGGGAGACCCAGTACTTC | CASSFPSGGWETQYF
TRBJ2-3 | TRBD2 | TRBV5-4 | TGTGCCAGCAGCTTGAGACGGGGGGGTAGCACAGATACGCAGTATTTT | CASSLRRGGSTDTQYF
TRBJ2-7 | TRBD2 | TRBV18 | TGTGCCAGCTCACCAACACTAGTAAGGGAGGGCGAGCAGTACTTC | CASSPTLVREGEQYF
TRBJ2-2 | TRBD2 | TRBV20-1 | TGCAGTGCTAGTTGGCGGGAGTACACCGGGGAGCTGTTTTTT | CSASWREYTGELFF